This T cell receptor (beta chain) appears in the sequencing data of a study of cytomegalovirus exposure and HLA in healthy donors. At the level of the study: Clustering assigned 70% to 85% of the 350 to 450 genotyped donors to the Caucasian-associated ancestry cluster.

The CDR3 has 17 residues. CDR1 and CDR2 from the germline V gene are SQVTM and ANQGSEA. V gave up 7 bases and J gave up 0 bases; unmatched junction bases: 17. This clone was seen a few times. Other nucleotide sequences in the sample specify the same CDR3. The PCR made use of 60 Vbeta and 13 Jbeta primers. Sequencing used immunoSEQ multiplex PCR; TCRdb keeps in-frame clones, though not all of them. The table has about 200,000 clones, 85% seen once; the top ten hold over 2%. The clonotype was recovered from a woman aged 45-65 years in good health and CMV-seronegative. Sequenced sample: PBMCs. This sequence joins TRBV29-1 and TRBJ1-2, with TRBD1 matching 7 bases. The CDR3 is CSARGPGGLGANYGYTF. The DNA for the CDR3 is TGCAGCGCCCGCGGCCCAGGGGGGTTAGGAGCTAACTATGGCTACACCTTC.